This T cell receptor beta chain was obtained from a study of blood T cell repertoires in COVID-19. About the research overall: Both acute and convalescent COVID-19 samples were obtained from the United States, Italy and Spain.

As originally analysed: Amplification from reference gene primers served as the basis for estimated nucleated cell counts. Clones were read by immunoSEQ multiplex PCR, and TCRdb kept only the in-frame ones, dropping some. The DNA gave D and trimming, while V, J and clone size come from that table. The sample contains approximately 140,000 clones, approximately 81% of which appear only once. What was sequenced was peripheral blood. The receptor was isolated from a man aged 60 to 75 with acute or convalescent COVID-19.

The CDR3, as DNA: TGCGCCAGCACGAGGGACTCCACGCTCCATGAGCAGTTCTTC. Translating gives CASTRDSTLHEQFF. This chain connects TRBV10-2 to TRBJ2-1, with TRBD2 as a possible D gene (6 bases). The CDR3 is made up of 14 amino acids. Germline V lookup: CDR1 WSHSY, CDR2 SAAADI. V was pared by 7 bases and J by 8 bases, with 18 bases between.